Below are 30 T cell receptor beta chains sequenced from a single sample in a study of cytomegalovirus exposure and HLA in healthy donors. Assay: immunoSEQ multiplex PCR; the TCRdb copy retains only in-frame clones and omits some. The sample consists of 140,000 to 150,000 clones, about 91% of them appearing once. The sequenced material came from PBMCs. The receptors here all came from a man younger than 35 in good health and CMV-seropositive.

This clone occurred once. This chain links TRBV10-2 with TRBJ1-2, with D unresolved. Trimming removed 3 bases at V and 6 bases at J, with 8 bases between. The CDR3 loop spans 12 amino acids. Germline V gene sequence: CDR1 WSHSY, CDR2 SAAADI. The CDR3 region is CASSDVRNGYTF. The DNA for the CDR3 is TGCGCCAGCAGTGACGTCAGGAATGGCTACACCTTC.

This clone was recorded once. DNA of the CDR3: TGCGCCAGCAGCTTAGCGCAGGGCGCAGATACGCAGTATTTT. It codes for CASSLAQGADTQYF. V usage is TRBV5-1 and J usage is TRBJ2-3; D may be TRBD1 (5 bases). The CDR3 contains 14 residues. V was trimmed by 2 bases and J by 4 bases, leaving 11 bases between them. CDR1 SGHRS and CDR2 YFSETQ come from the germline V gene.

The CDR3 DNA is TGTGCCAGCAGCGCAAGGGCGGGTCAGGCAGCCTTAAGGCAGTACTTC. This sequence encodes CASSARAGQAALRQYF. V and J are TRBV13 and TRBJ2-7, with D perhaps matching TRBD2 (5 bases). In germline, CDR1 is PRHDT, CDR2 FYEKMQ (reference sequence). V was clipped by 5 bases and J by 9 bases, with 26 bases between them. This CDR3 has 16 residues.

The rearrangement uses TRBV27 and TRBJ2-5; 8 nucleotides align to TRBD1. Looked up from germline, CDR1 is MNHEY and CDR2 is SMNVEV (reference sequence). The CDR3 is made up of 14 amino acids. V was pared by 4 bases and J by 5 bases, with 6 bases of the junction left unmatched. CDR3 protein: CASSSTGVGETQYF. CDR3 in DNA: TGTGCCAGCAGTTCGACAGGGGTCGGGGAGACCCAGTACTTC.

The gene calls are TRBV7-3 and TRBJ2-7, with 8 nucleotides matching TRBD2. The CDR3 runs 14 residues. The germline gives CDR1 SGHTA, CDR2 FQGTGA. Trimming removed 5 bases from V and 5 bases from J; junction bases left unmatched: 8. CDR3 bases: TGTGCCAGCAGCGACCCGGGAGGGGAAAACGAGCAGTACTTC. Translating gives CASSDPGGENEQYF.

The CDR3 spells CSVDGGGFF. Written as DNA, the CDR3 is TGCAGCGTTGATGGGGGAGGCTTCTTC. The gene calls are TRBV29-1 and TRBJ2-1; D possibly corresponds to TRBD2 (6 bases). The CDR3 has 9 amino acids. The germline V gene has CDR1 SQVTM and CDR2 ANQGSEA. V lost 3 bases to trimming and J lost 16 bases, with 10 bases between them.

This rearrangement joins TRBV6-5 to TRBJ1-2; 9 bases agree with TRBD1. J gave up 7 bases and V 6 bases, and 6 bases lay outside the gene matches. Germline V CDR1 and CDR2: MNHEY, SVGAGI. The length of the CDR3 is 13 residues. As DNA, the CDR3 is TGTGCCAGCAGGACAGGGGGTTCCGGTGGCTACACCTTC. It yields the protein CASRTGGSGGYTF.

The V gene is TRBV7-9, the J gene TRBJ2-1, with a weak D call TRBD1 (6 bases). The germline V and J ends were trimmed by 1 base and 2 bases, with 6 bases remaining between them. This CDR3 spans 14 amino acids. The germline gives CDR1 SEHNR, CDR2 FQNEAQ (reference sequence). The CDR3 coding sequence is TGTGCCAGCAGCTTAGGGGGGCCCTACAATGAGCAGTTCTTC. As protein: CASSLGGPYNEQFF.

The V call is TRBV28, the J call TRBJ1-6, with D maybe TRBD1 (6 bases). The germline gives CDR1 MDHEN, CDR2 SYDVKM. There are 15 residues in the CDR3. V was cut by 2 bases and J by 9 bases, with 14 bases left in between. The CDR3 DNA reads TGTGCCAGCAGTTTACGGCGCCAGGGGTTTTCACCCCTCCACTTT. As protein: CASSLRRQGFSPLHF.

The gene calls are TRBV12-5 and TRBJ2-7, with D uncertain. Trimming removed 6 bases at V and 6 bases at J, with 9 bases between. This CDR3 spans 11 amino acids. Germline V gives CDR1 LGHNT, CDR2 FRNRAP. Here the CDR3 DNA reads TGTGCTAGTGGGATAGAGGCCGAGCAGTACTTC. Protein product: CASGIEAEQYF.

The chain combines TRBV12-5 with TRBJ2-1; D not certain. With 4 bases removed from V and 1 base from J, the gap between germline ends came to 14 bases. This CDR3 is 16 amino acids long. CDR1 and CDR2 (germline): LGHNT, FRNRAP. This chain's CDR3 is CASGYWLEISYNEQFF. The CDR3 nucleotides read TGTGCTAGTGGTTATTGGTTGGAGATTTCCTACAATGAGCAGTTCTTC.

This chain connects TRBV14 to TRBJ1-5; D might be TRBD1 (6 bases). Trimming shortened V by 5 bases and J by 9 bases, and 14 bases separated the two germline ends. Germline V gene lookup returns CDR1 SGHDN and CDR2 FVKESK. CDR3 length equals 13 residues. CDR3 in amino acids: CASSSAGAAPQHF. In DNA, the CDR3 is TGTGCCAGCAGCTCAGCGGGGGCGGCGCCCCAGCATTTT.

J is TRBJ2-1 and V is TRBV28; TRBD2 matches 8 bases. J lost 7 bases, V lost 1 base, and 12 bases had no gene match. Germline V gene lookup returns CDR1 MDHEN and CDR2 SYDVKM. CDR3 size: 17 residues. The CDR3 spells CASSLYPAGAPRNEQFF. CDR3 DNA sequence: TGTGCCAGCAGTTTATATCCAGCGGGGGCCCCTAGGAATGAGCAGTTCTTC.

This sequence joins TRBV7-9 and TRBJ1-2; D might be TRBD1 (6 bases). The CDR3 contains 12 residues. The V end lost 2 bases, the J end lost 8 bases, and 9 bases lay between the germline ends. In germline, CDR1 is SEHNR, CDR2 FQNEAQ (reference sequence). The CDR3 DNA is TGTGCCAGCAGCTTAAGGGGGAAAGGCTACACCTTC. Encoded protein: CASSLRGKGYTF. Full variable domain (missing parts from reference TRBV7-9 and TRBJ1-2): DTGVSQNPRHKITKRGQNVTFRCDPISEHNRLYWYRQTLGQGPEFLTYFQNEAQLEKSRLLSDRFSAERPKGSFSTLEIQRTEQGDSAMYLCASSLRGKGYTFGSGTRLTVV.

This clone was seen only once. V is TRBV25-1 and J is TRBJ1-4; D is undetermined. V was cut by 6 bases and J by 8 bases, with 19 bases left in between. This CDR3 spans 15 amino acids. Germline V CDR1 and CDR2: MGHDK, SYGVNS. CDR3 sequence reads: CASSPGLIRTEKLFF. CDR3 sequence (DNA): TGTGCCAGCAGCCCAGGACTAATAAGGACCGAAAAACTGTTTTTT.

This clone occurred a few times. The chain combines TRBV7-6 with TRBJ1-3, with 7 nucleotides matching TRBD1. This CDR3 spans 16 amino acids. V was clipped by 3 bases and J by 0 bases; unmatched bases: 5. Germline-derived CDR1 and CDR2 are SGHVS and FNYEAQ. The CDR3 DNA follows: TGTGCCAGCAGCTTCACGACAGGGACCTCTGGAAACACCATATATTTT. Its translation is CASSFTTGTSGNTIYF.

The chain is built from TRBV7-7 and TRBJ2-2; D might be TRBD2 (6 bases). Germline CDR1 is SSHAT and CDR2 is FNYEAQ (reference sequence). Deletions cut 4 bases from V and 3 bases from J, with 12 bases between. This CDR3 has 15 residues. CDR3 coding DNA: TGTGCCAGCAGCTCAGTCGGAGGGCACACCGGGGAGCTGTTTTTT. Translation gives CASSSVGGHTGELFF.

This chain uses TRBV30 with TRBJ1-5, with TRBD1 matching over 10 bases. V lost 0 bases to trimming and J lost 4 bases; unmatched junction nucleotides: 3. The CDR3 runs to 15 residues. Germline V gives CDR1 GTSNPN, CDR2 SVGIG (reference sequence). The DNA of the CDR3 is TGTGCCTGGAGTGTGGGGGACAGGGGAAATCAGCCCCAGCATTTT. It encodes CAWSVGDRGNQPQHF.

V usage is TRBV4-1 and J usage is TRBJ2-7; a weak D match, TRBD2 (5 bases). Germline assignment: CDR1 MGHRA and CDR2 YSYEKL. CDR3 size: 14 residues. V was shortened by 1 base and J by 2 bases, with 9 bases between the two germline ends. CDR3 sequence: CASSQAGSTYEQYF. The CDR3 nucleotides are TGCGCCAGCAGCCAAGCGGGGAGTACCTACGAGCAGTACTTC.

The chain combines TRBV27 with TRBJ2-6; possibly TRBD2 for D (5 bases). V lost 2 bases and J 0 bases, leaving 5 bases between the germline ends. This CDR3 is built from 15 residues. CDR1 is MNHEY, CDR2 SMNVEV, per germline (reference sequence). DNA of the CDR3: TGTGCCAGCAGTTTAGAGGGCTCTGGGGCCAACGTCCTGACTTTC. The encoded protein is CASSLEGSGANVLTF.

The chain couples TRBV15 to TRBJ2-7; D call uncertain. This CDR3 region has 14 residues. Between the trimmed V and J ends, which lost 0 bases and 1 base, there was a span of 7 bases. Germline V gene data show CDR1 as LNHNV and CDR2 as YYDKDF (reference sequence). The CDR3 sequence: CATSREEKSYEQYF. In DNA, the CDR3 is TGTGCCACCAGCAGAGAGGAGAAGTCCTACGAGCAGTACTTC. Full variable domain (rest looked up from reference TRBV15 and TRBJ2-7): DAMVIQNPRYQVTQFGKPVTLSCSQTLNHNVMYWYQQKSSQAPKLLFHYYDKDFNNEADTPDNFQSRRPNTSFCFLDIRSPGLGDTAMYLCATSREEKSYEQYFGPGTRLTVT.

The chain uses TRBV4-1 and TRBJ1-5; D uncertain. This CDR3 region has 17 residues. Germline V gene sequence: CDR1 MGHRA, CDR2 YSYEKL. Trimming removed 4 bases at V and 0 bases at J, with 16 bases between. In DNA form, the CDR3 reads TGCGCCAGCAGCCTTCTCGTGAGGACTTCTAGCAATCAGCCCCAGCATTTT. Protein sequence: CASSLLVRTSSNQPQHF.

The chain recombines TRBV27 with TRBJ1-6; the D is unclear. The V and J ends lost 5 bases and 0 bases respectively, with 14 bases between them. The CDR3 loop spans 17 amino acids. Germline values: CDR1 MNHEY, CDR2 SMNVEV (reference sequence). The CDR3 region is CASSPRVPSSYNSPLHF. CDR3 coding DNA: TGTGCCAGCAGTCCCCGGGTCCCAAGCTCCTATAATTCACCCCTCCACTTT.

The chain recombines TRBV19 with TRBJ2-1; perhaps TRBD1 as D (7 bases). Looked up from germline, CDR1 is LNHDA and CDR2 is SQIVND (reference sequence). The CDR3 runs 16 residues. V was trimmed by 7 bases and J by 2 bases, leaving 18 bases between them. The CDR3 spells CASTPMTGTAYNEQFF. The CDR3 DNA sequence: TGTGCCAGTACCCCCATGACAGGGACTGCCTACAATGAGCAGTTCTTC.

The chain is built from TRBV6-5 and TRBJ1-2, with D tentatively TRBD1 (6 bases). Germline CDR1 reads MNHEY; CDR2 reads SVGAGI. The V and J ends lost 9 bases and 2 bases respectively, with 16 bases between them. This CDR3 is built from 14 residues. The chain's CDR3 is CASFGSGQNYGYTF. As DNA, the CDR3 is TGTGCCAGTTTCGGCTCCGGACAGAACTATGGCTACACCTTC.

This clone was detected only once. This chain's CDR3 is CASSLLGQGYTF. The CDR3 region has the DNA TGTGCCAGCAGCCTCCTGGGACAGGGCTACACCTTC. The chain is built from TRBV7-2 and TRBJ1-2, with 7 bases matching TRBD1. This CDR3 spans 12 amino acids. The junction had 5 bases not matched to a gene; V was cut back by 5 bases and J by 8 bases. The germline CDR1 and CDR2 sequences are SGHTA and FQGNSA. The whole variable domain, filled in from reference TRBV7-2 and TRBJ1-2, reads GAGVSQSPSNKVTEKGKDVELRCDPISGHTALYWYRQSLGQGLEFLIYFQGNSAPDKSGLPSDRFSAERTGGSVSTLTIQRTQQEDSAVYLCASSLLGQGYTFGSGTRLTVV.

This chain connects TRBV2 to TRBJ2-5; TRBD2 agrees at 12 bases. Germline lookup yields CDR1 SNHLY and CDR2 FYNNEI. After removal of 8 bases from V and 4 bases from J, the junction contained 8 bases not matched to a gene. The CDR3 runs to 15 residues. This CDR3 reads CASAPTSGGGETQYF. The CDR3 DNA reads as TGTGCCAGCGCTCCGACTAGCGGGGGCGGAGAGACCCAGTACTTC. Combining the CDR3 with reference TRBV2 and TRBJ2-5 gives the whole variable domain EPEVTQTPSHQVTQMGQEVILRCVPISNHLYFYWYRQILGQKVEFLVSFYNNEISEKSEIFDDQFSVERPDGSNFTLKIRSTKLEDSAMYFCASAPTSGGGETQYFGPGTRLLVL.

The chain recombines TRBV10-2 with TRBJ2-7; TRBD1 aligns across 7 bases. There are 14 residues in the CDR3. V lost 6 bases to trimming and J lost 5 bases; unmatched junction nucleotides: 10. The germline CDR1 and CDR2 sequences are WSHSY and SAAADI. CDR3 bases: TGCGCCAGCAGCAATGAGGGGGCGCTTAACGAGCAGTACTTC. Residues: CASSNEGALNEQYF.

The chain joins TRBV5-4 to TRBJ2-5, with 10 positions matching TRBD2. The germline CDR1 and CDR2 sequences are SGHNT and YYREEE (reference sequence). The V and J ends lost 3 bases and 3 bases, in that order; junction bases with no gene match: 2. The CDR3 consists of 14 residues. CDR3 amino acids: CASSYGLAEETQYF. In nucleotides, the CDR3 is TGTGCCAGCAGCTACGGACTAGCGGAAGAGACCCAGTACTTC.

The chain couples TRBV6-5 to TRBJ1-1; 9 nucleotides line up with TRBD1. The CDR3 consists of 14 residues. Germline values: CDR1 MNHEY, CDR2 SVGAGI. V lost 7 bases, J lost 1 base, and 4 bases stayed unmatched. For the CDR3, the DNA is TGTGCCAGCACCCTGGACAGGGGGAACACTGAAGCTTTCTTT. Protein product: CASTLDRGNTEAFF.